This entry is about one T cell receptor beta chain. Antigen: not known. This sample is part of a study of cytomegalovirus exposure and HLA in healthy donors. Study-wide background: Across 300 to 400 genotyped donors, 81% landed in the Caucasian-associated ancestry cluster. Study findings and constraints: The study flagged some 170 TCR beta chains as cytomegalovirus-associated. Later, TCR association rates were found to vary by HLA locus, highest for DRB1 and lowest for HLA-C.

Use of 60 Vbeta and 13 Jbeta primers characterized the PCR. Method: immunoSEQ multiplex PCR; TCRdb's copy keeps in-frame clones and lacks some. The table lists 150,000 or so clones, roughly 74% of them singletons. Trimming removed 8 bases from V and 4 bases from J; junction bases left unmatched: 4. CDR1 is WNHNN and CDR2 is SYGVQD in the germline V gene (reference sequence). The CDR3 has 14 residues. The chain uses TRBV10-1 and TRBJ2-3, with 12 bases fitting TRBD2. The receptor's source is a man between 18 and 29 years old in good health and CMV-seronegative. The sample taken for sequencing was PBMCs. CDR3 coding DNA: TGCGCCAGCCAGACTAGCGGGGGACCAGATACGCAGTATTTT. Encoded protein: CASQTSGGPDTQYF.